This TCR beta chain was captured in a study of blood T cell repertoires in COVID-19. Sequencing used immunoSEQ multiplex PCR; TCRdb keeps in-frame clones, though not all of them. The top ten hold over 4% of the sample, which has roughly 150,000 clones, approximately 80% seen once. Exposed participants came across a COVID-19 case within 2 weeks before study entry. This clonotype was obtained from a man between 65 and 85 years old who had been exposed to COVID-19. The sample was PBMCs or T cells enriched from blood (not recorded which).

The CDR3 DNA reads TGTGCCAGCAGCTTCAAAACAGGGGGGTACACTGAAGCTTTCTTT. Its translation is CASSFKTGGYTEAFF. J is TRBJ1-1 and V is TRBV7-2; 8 bases map to TRBD1. V shed 3 bases and J 3 bases; nucleotides not matched to a gene: 6. CDR3 length: 15 residues. Germline V gene lookup returns CDR1 SGHTA and CDR2 FQGNSA.